These 18 T cell receptor beta chains share one sample of origin, sequenced in a study of blood T cell repertoires in COVID-19. Assay used: immunoSEQ multiplex PCR; TCRdb lists only in-frame clones, some missing. Of roughly 190,000 clones listed, roughly nine tenths were seen once; the top ten hold roughly 3.4%. The sequenced sample was peripheral blood. Receptor source: a man aged 65 to 79 with acute or convalescent COVID-19.

The J gene is TRBJ2-5, the V gene TRBV14; 11 nucleotides line up with TRBD2. The CDR3 spans 16 residues. V gave up 4 bases and J gave up 1 base; unmatched junction bases: 5. Germline CDR1 SGHDN, CDR2 FVKESK. The chain's CDR3 is CASSLGLAGGQETQYF. The CDR3 region has the DNA TGTGCCAGCAGCCTTGGACTAGCGGGCGGCCAAGAGACCCAGTACTTC.

This chain links TRBV7-2 with TRBJ2-3; 14 positions match TRBD2. Germline loops: CDR1 SGHTA, CDR2 FQGNSA. Trimming took 4 bases from V and 5 from J; bases not matched to a gene: 5. CDR3 length: 16 amino acids. CDR3 residues: CASSWGLAGVIDTQYF. In nucleotides, the CDR3 is TGTGCCAGCAGCTGGGGACTAGCGGGAGTTATAGATACGCAGTATTTT.

The rearrangement uses TRBV4-3 and TRBJ2-1; D is perhaps TRBD2 (5 bases). The CDR3 is 17 residues long. Germline CDR1 is LGHNA and CDR2 is YSLEER. Deletions cut 0 bases from V and 0 bases from J, with 12 bases between. The CDR3 DNA reads as TGCGCCAGCAGCCAAGACCCCCGGGGAACCTCCTACAATGAGCAGTTCTTC. Amino acid sequence: CASSQDPRGTSYNEQFF.

To note about this clone: At one boundary the junction diverges from the germline segment, which might be a read error. Other DNA sequences in the same sample also yield this CDR3. The chain is built from TRBV5-6 and TRBJ2-5, with a possible D match to TRBD1 (6 bases). Per germline, CDR1 SGHDT and CDR2 YYEEEE. The CDR3 totals 13 residues. CDR3 sequence: CASSFRGEETQYF. The DNA of the CDR3 is TGTGCCAGTAGCTTCAGGGGAGAAGAGACCCAGTACTTC.

The chain is built from TRBV6-5 and TRBJ2-3; perhaps TRBD1 as D (6 bases). V was shortened by 7 bases and J by 0 bases, with 11 bases between the two germline ends. The CDR3 has 14 residues. CDR1 MNHEY and CDR2 SVGAGI come from the germline V gene. The CDR3 bases are TGTGCCAGCACCCTAGGGGGTAGCACAGATACGCAGTATTTT. This translates into CASTLGGSTDTQYF.

The chain joins TRBV28 to TRBJ2-3; TRBD2 aligns across 7 bases. Germline V gene sequence: CDR1 MDHEN, CDR2 SYDVKM. This CDR3 comprises 14 residues. J gave up 4 bases and V 2 bases, and 3 bases lay outside the gene matches. The CDR3 spells CASSLGLAADTQYF. The CDR3 DNA sequence: TGTGCCAGCAGTTTAGGGCTAGCGGCAGATACGCAGTATTTT. The full variable domain, completed using reference TRBV28 and TRBJ2-3, is DVKVTQSSRYLVKRTGEKVFLECVQDMDHENMFWYRQDPGLGLRLIYFSYDVKMKEKGDIPEGYSVSREKKERFSLILESASTNQTSMYLCASSLGLAADTQYFGPGTRLTVL.

The chain has TRBV6-2 or TRBV6-3 and TRBJ2-1; TRBD2 matches 12 bases. CDR3 size: 14 residues. V dropped 6 bases and J dropped 8; count of bases not matched to a gene: 5. CDR1 and CDR2 from the germline V gene are MNHEY and SVGEGT. The CDR3 is CASSPSGGVHEQFF. The DNA for the CDR3 is TGTGCCAGCAGCCCTAGCGGGGGGGTTCATGAGCAGTTCTTC.

This clone was picked up one time. The chain recombines TRBV3-1 (or the pseudogene TRBV3-2) with TRBJ1-1; D is perhaps TRBD1 (6 bases). The CDR3 runs 18 residues. Trimming shortened V by 1 base and J by 1 base, and 19 bases separated the two germline ends. Germline-derived CDR1 and CDR2 are LGHDT and YNNKEL (reference sequence). The CDR3 bases are TGTGCCAGCAGCCAAGCCGCGGCTGGGGGCGTCAGGAACACTGAAGCTTTCTTT. This encodes CASSQAAAGGVRNTEAFF.

This clone was found once. The rearrangement joins TRBV2 to TRBJ1-4; TRBD1 agrees at 9 bases. The CDR3 length is 16 residues. Germline values: CDR1 SNHLY, CDR2 FYNNEI. J gave up 8 bases and V 1 base, and 8 bases lay outside the gene matches. The CDR3 loop reads CASSEEGGGQGEKLFF. CDR3 DNA: TGTGCCAGCAGTGAAGAAGGGGGCGGACAGGGGGAAAAACTGTTTTTT.

The rearrangement uses TRBV2 and TRBJ2-3, with TRBD2 as a possible D gene (5 bases). V gave up 8 bases and J gave up 2 bases, with 14 bases separating them. The germline V gene encodes CDR1 SNHLY and CDR2 FYNNEI. This CDR3 has 14 amino acids. In DNA, the CDR3 is TGTGCCAGCTTTGCGGGTTGGGCCACAGATACGCAGTATTTT. It encodes CASFAGWATDTQYF.

The chain carries TRBV5-5 and TRBJ1-4; 8 bases line up with TRBD1. Germline V gene lookup returns CDR1 SGHKS and CDR2 YYEKEE (reference sequence). This CDR3 has 18 amino acids. Losses at the gene ends were 1 base for V and 0 bases for J; bases not matched to a gene: 8. CDR3 region: CASSLRQGRPPTNEKLFF. The CDR3 nucleotides read TGTGCCAGCAGCTTGAGACAGGGGCGCCCGCCAACTAATGAAAAACTGTTTTTT.

This chain connects TRBV5-1 to TRBJ2-2, with D possibly TRBD1 on 6 matching bases. Trimming took 4 bases from V and 7 from J, leaving 11 bases between them. The CDR3 totals 13 residues. Germline CDR1 SGHRS, CDR2 YFSETQ. Here the CDR3 reads CASSDQGSGELFF. Written as DNA, the CDR3 is TGCGCCAGCAGCGACCAGGGGAGCGGGGAGCTGTTTTTT.

The chain uses TRBV7-8 and TRBJ2-3; D call uncertain. V was cut by 5 bases and J by 0 bases, with 6 bases left in between. The CDR3 extends over 13 amino acids. Germline V gene data show CDR1 as SGHVS and CDR2 as FQNEAQ. CDR3 in amino acids: CASSRSSTDTQYF. CDR3 DNA sequence: TGTGCCAGCAGCCGGTCTAGCACAGATACGCAGTATTTT. Combining the CDR3 with reference TRBV7-8 and TRBJ2-3 gives the whole variable domain GAGVSQSPRYKVAKRGQDVALRCDPISGHVSLFWYQQALGQGPEFLTYFQNEAQLDKSGLPSDRFFAERPEGSVSTLKIQRTQQEDSAVYLCASSRSSTDTQYFGPGTRLTVL.

V is TRBV7-6 and J is TRBJ2-3, with 16 bases that match TRBD2. Germline lookup yields CDR1 SGHVS and CDR2 FNYEAQ. The CDR3 consists of 18 residues. The junction had 6 bases not matched to a gene; V was cut back by 1 base and J by 5 bases. CDR3 region: CASSLGSGLAGGQDTQYF. The CDR3 DNA sequence: TGTGCCAGCAGCTTAGGGTCGGGACTAGCGGGGGGGCAAGATACGCAGTATTTT.

This clone was recorded once. V and J are TRBV2 and TRBJ2-2, with TRBD1 as a possible D gene (6 bases). Trimming took off 0 bases at V and 1 base at J, with 15 bases between the two ends. Germline CDR1 and CDR2: SNHLY and FYNNEI. The CDR3 is 18 amino acids. CDR3 loop: CASSEARWGQRNTGELFF. For the CDR3, the DNA is TGTGCCAGCAGTGAAGCGCGGTGGGGGCAGCGGAACACCGGGGAGCTGTTTTTT.

This clone was detected only a few times. Other DNA sequences of this sample code for an identical CDR3. CDR3 sequence (DNA): TGTGCCAGCTCACCACCCGGACAGGGGAATGAAAAACTGTTTTTT. This sequence encodes CASSPPGQGNEKLFF. The chain has TRBV18 and TRBJ1-4; 9 bases fit TRBD1. The V segment lost 0 bases and the J segment 5 bases; nucleotides outside the gene matches: 1. The CDR3 is 15 residues long. Germline V gene data show CDR1 as KGHSH and CDR2 as LQKENI.

The chain couples TRBV5-6 to TRBJ2-7, with 9 positions matching TRBD1. The CDR3 sequence is 15 residues long. Germline loops: CDR1 SGHDT, CDR2 YYEEEE. With 4 bases clipped from V and 2 bases from J, the junction kept 7 bases outside the gene matches. The DNA of the CDR3 is TGTGCCAGCAGCCCAGACTGGACAGGGGCCTACGAGCAGTACTTC. It translates to CASSPDWTGAYEQYF.

The chain is built from TRBV30 and TRBJ2-4, with D unclear. The CDR3 sequence is 12 residues long. Trimming stripped 7 bases from V and 1 base from J, with 8 bases between. Germline loops: CDR1 GTSNPN, CDR2 SVGIG (reference sequence). This chain's CDR3 is CASSLAKNIQYF. DNA of the CDR3: TGTGCCTCTTCCTTGGCCAAAAACATTCAGTACTTC.